This is a list of T cell receptor beta chains from one sample in a study of T cells after posttransplantation cyclophosphamide. TCRdb's copy holds only in-frame clones and misses some; the assay was immunoSEQ multiplex PCR. The table includes some 52,000 clones, just over 85% detected once. The sequencing input was PBMCs. All receptors come from a young man with a blood cancer, CMV-positive, and with a related stem cell donor. CDR3s include the opening cysteine and the closing phenylalanine or tryptophan. The order of the fields is clone size, V gene, D gene, J gene, CDR3 protein, CDR3 DNA. A D gene is named only where the DNA matches it firmly. Rows give clone size only sometimes, using once, few, many, or a class for an expanded clone.

NA	TRBV4-1	NA	TRBJ2-7	CASSQESLFAGALYEQYF	TGCGCCAGCAGCCAAGAGTCACTATTTGCGGGGGCCCTCTACGAGCAGTACTTC
few	TRBV6-1	TRBD2	TRBJ2-2	CASSEPWWTSGKGTGELFF	TGTGCCAGCAGTGAACCATGGTGGACTAGCGGGAAGGGCACCGGGGAGCTGTTTTTT
NA	TRBV21-1	NA	TRBJ2-7	CARGTSSGPTSYEQYF	TGTGCCAGGGGAACGTCTAGCGGGCCGACCTCCTACGAGCAGTACTTC
NA	TRBV4-2	NA	TRBJ1-4	CASSQGTSGREKLFF	TGTGCCAGCAGCCAAGGGACATCAGGAAGGGAAAAACTGTTTTTT
NA	TRBV27	NA	TRBJ1-1	CASSFPGPNTEAFF	TGTGCCAGCAGTTTTCCAGGGCCGAACACTGAAGCTTTCTTT
NA	TRBV7-9	TRBD2	TRBJ2-5	CASSSARLAGVQETQYF	TGTGCCAGCAGCTCTGCCCGACTAGCGGGAGTCCAAGAGACCCAGTACTTC
NA	TRBV5-6	NA	TRBJ1-5	CASSLGHSNQPQHF	TGTGCCAGCAGCTTGGGTCATAGCAATCAGCCCCAGCATTTT
NA	TRBV11-3	NA	TRBJ2-7	CASSPSAGLGYEQYF	TGTGCCAGCAGTCCAAGCGCAGGGTTAGGTTACGAGCAGTACTTC
NA	TRBV19	NA	TRBJ2-1	CASSIVEWSRGGQFF	TGTGCCAGTAGTATTGTTGAGTGGTCGAGGGGGGGGCAGTTCTTC
NA	TRBV9	TRBD1	TRBJ1-5	CASSATSRQGDQPQHF	TGTGCCAGCAGCGCAACATCTAGACAGGGGGATCAGCCCCAGCATTTT
NA	TRBV19	NA	TRBJ1-3	CASSIRPGGHTIYF	TGTGCCAGTAGTATTCGCCCCGGGGGTCACACCATATATTTT
NA	TRBV5-1	NA	TRBJ2-5	CASSLALRSWETQYF	TGCGCCAGCAGCTTGGCCCTAAGAAGCTGGGAGACCCAGTACTTC
NA	TRBV7-6	NA	TRBJ2-1	CASSNGLPKSSYNEQFF	TGTGCCAGCAGCAATGGACTTCCCAAGAGCTCCTACAATGAGCAGTTCTTC
NA	TRBV7-8	NA	TRBJ1-1	CASTPPPQTEAFF	TGTGCCAGCACCCCACCCCCCCAGACTGAAGCTTTCTTT
NA	TRBV19	TRBD1	TRBJ2-1	CASNRRAPGQGDNEQFF	TGTGCCAGTAATCGCCGTGCACCGGGACAGGGAGACAATGAGCAGTTCTTC
NA	TRBV11-2	TRBD2	TRBJ2-1	CASRRLAGFLNEQFF	TGTGCCAGCAGGAGACTAGCGGGATTCCTCAATGAGCAGTTCTTC
NA	TRBV28	TRBD1	TRBJ1-2	CASVDRATNYGYTF	TGTGCCAGCGTCGACAGGGCGACTAACTATGGCTACACCTTC
NA	TRBV7-3	NA	TRBJ2-5	CASSLRGGVETQYF	TGTGCCAGCAGCTTACGTGGAGGGGTGGAGACCCAGTACTTC
NA	TRBV5-6	TRBD2	TRBJ2-6	CASSRGGYGANVLTF	TGTGCCAGCAGCCGGGGAGGGTATGGGGCCAACGTCCTGACTTTC
NA	TRBV14	NA	TRBJ2-1	CASSLDLSSYNEQFF	TGTGCCAGCAGCTTGGACTTAAGCTCCTACAATGAGCAGTTCTTC
NA	TRBV27	TRBD1	TRBJ1-5	CASSQRQGAQPQHF	TGTGCCAGCAGTCAAAGACAGGGCGCCCAGCCCCAGCATTTT
NA	TRBV7-3	TRBD2	TRBJ2-3	CASSPSSLAGRDTQYF	TGTGCCAGCAGCCCGTCATCACTAGCGGGACGCGATACGCAGTATTTT
NA	TRBV30	TRBD1	TRBJ2-1	CAHTGALREQFF	TGTGCCCATACAGGGGCCCTCCGGGAGCAGTTCTTC
NA	TRBV6-1	TRBD1	TRBJ1-2	CASSEAGTGYGYTF	TGTGCCAGCAGTGAAGCCGGGACAGGCTATGGCTACACCTTC
NA	TRBV30	TRBD2	TRBJ2-3	CASSYRDGGSTDTQYF	TGTGCCTCAAGTTACCGGGACGGGGGGAGCACAGATACGCAGTATTTT
NA	TRBV10-3	NA	TRBJ2-5	CAIGQGKETQYF	TGTGCCATCGGGCAGGGAAAGGAGACCCAGTACTTC
once	TRBV30	NA	TRBJ1-2	CAWSVPPRNYGYTF	TGTGCCTGGAGTGTACCCCCCAGGAACTATGGCTACACCTTC
NA	TRBV28	NA	TRBJ1-2	CASSSGQNYGYTF	TGTGCCAGCAGCTCTGGACAGAACTATGGCTACACCTTC
NA	TRBV30	NA	TRBJ1-6	CAWSKRGRNSPLHF	TGTGCCTGGAGTAAAAGAGGGAGAAATTCACCCCTCCACTTT
NA	TRBV4-1	TRBD2	TRBJ2-7	CASSQDRRLAGGNEQYF	TGCGCCAGCAGCCAAGATCGGAGACTAGCGGGAGGAAACGAGCAGTACTTC
NA	TRBV29-1	NA	TRBJ2-5	CSLVTSTETQYF	TGCAGCCTCGTTACTAGCACGGAGACCCAGTACTTC
NA	TRBV19	NA	TRBJ1-5	CASSRVNQPQHF	TGTGCCAGTAGCCGAGTGAATCAGCCCCAGCATTTT
NA	TRBV15	NA	TRBJ2-5	CATSRDRGRVGYQETQYF	TGTGCCACCAGCAGAGATCGAGGGAGAGTGGGGTACCAAGAGACCCAGTACTTC
NA	TRBV2	TRBD1	TRBJ2-7	CASSGTGPSYEQYF	TGTGCCAGCAGTGGGACAGGGCCATCCTACGAGCAGTACTTC
NA	TRBV29-1	TRBD2	TRBJ2-1	CSVVSLQSGRTYNEQFF	TGCAGCGTTGTGTCCCTACAGAGCGGGAGAACCTACAATGAGCAGTTCTTC
NA	TRBV7-9	TRBD2	TRBJ2-7	CASSLGGRGLEYEQYF	TGTGCCAGCAGCTTAGGGGGGAGGGGCTTAGAGTACGAGCAGTACTTC
NA	TRBV5-6	TRBD1	TRBJ2-3	CASSLLQGASTDTQYF	TGTGCCAGCAGCTTGTTGCAGGGGGCCAGCACAGATACGCAGTATTTT
NA	TRBV28	TRBD1	TRBJ1-6	CASSGGQGYSPLHF	TGTGCCAGCAGTGGGGGACAGGGTTATTCACCCCTCCACTTT
NA	TRBV7-3	NA	TRBJ2-7	CASSWAGSYEQYF	TGTGCCAGCAGCTGGGCGGGCTCCTACGAGCAGTACTTC
NA	TRBV30	NA	TRBJ1-2	CAWSEPGFRYGYTF	TGTGCCTGGAGTGAACCGGGATTTCGGTATGGCTACACCTTC
NA	TRBV29-1	TRBD1	TRBJ2-1	CSTDRGGNEQFF	TGCAGCACTGACAGGGGGGGCAATGAGCAGTTCTTC
NA	TRBV5-5	NA	TRBJ2-1	CASSFFTVQYNEQFF	TGTGCCAGCAGCTTCTTCACAGTTCAATATAATGAGCAGTTCTTC
NA	TRBV19	TRBD2	TRBJ2-7	CASGAGVWGEQYF	TGTGCCAGTGGGGCGGGAGTATGGGGCGAGCAGTACTTC
NA	TRBV9	TRBD1	TRBJ2-7	CASSGGDRRSYEQYF	TGTGCCAGCAGCGGAGGGGACAGGCGGTCCTACGAGCAGTACTTC
NA	TRBV30	NA	TRBJ2-7	CAWSRFGAYEQYF	TGTGCCTGGAGCAGATTCGGAGCCTACGAGCAGTACTTC
NA	TRBV4-2	TRBD2	TRBJ2-6	CASSQGIAGVISGANVLTF	TGTGCCAGCAGCCAAGGGATAGCGGGGGTTATCTCTGGGGCCAACGTCCTGACTTTC
NA	TRBV4-3	TRBD1	TRBJ2-2	CASSQSSTGGVGELFF	TGCGCCAGCAGCCAATCCTCGACAGGGGGCGTCGGGGAGCTGTTTTTT